The 28 T cell receptor beta chains below were found in one sample sequenced in a study of blood T cell repertoires in COVID-19. Profiling relied on immunoSEQ multiplex PCR, and the TCRdb table lists in-frame clones only, not all of them. The sample consists of 80,000 or so clones, about 87% of them appearing once. Sequenced input: peripheral blood. Source of these receptors: a human donor in a cohort sampled during active COVID-19.

The chain couples TRBV19 to TRBJ2-7; the match to TRBD1 covers 9 bases. The CDR3 sequence is 14 residues long. Trimming took 8 bases from V and 0 from J; bases not matched to a gene: 5. Germline loops: CDR1 LNHDA, CDR2 SQIVND (reference sequence). CDR3 DNA sequence: TGTGCCAGTGCGGGACAGGGAGGCTCCTACGAGCAGTACTTC. Protein product: CASAGQGGSYEQYF.

J is TRBJ2-1 and V is TRBV25-1; D might be TRBD2 (5 bases). V gave up 2 bases and J gave up 0 bases, with 11 bases separating them. The CDR3 runs 16 residues. The germline V gene has CDR1 MGHDK and CDR2 SYGVNS. Here the CDR3 reads CASSENLAISYNEQFF. DNA for the CDR3: TGTGCCAGCAGTGAAAATCTAGCCATCTCCTACAATGAGCAGTTCTTC. Full variable domain (missing parts from reference TRBV25-1 and TRBJ2-1): EADIYQTPRYLVIGTGKKITLECSQTMGHDKMYWYQQDPGMELHLIHYSYGVNSTEKGDLSSESTVSRIRTEHFPLTLESARPSHTSQYLCASSENLAISYNEQFFGPGTRLTVL.

This clone was picked up one time. The chain employs TRBV29-1 and TRBJ2-5; 7 nucleotides match TRBD1. V shed 3 bases, J shed 0 bases, and the junction held 7 bases outside the gene matches. The CDR3 contains 15 residues. From germline, CDR1 is SQVTM and CDR2 ANQGSEA. The CDR3 protein is CSVDVRGLYQETQYF. CDR3 sequence (DNA): TGCAGCGTTGACGTCAGGGGGTTGTACCAAGAGACCCAGTACTTC.

This clone occurred many times. The J gene is TRBJ1-6, the V gene TRBV6-1; 9 bases are a match to TRBD1. CDR3 length: 16 residues. The J segment lost 7 bases and the V segment lost 0 bases, leaving 4 bases of the junction unmatched. CDR1 is MNHNS and CDR2 is SASEGT in the germline V gene. The CDR3 DNA reads as TGTGCCAGCAGTGAAGCGACAGGGGGGAGGAATTCACCCCTCCACTTT. The encoded protein is CASSEATGGRNSPLHF.

The chain couples TRBV30 to TRBJ1-1, with D unclear. Germline V lookup: CDR1 GTSNPN, CDR2 SVGIG (reference sequence). CDR3 length equals 13 residues. Trimming took off 0 bases at V and 0 bases at J, with 5 bases between the two ends. The CDR3 sequence is CAWSVQVNTEAFF. The DNA of the CDR3 is TGTGCCTGGAGTGTACAAGTGAACACTGAAGCTTTCTTT.

The chain combines TRBV28 with TRBJ1-1; TRBD1 aligns across 8 bases. Germline trimming cut 7 bases from V and 2 bases from J; bases unmatched to any gene: 9. CDR1 is MDHEN, CDR2 SYDVKM, per germline. The CDR3 totals 15 residues. DNA of the CDR3: TGTGCCAGCAATACTCAGGGGGCCCTAAACACTGAAGCTTTCTTT. This codes for CASNTQGALNTEAFF.

The chain combines TRBV7-7 with TRBJ2-2, with D perhaps TRBD1 (5 bases). Between the trimmed V and J ends, which lost 4 bases and 1 base, there was a span of 7 bases. Germline V gene sequence: CDR1 SSHAT, CDR2 FNYEAQ (reference sequence). The CDR3 is made up of 14 amino acids. CDR3 region: CASSYGQNTGELFF. The CDR3 DNA sequence: TGTGCCAGCAGCTACGGACAGAACACCGGGGAGCTGTTTTTT.

The chain uses TRBV13 and TRBJ2-6, with TRBD2 matching 9 bases. Germline lookup yields CDR1 PRHDT and CDR2 FYEKMQ (reference sequence). This CDR3 is 18 amino acids long. After removal of 2 bases from V and 4 bases from J, the junction contained 9 bases not matched to a gene. DNA of the CDR3: TGTGCCAGCAGCTTACGCGGGGGGGCTTCAGGAGGGGCCAACGTCCTGACTTTC. Encoded protein: CASSLRGGASGGANVLTF. Full variable domain (remainder filled in from reference TRBV13 and TRBJ2-6): AAGVIQSPRHLIKEKRETATLKCYPIPRHDTVYWYQQGPGQDPQFLISFYEKMQSDKGSIPDRFSAQQFSDYHSELNMSSLELGDSALYFCASSLRGGASGGANVLTFGAGSRLTVL.

This clone has just a few counts. The rearrangement joins TRBV6-5 to TRBJ1-5, with 9 bases matching TRBD1. The CDR3 consists of 15 residues. Trimming cost V 6 bases and J 3 bases; bases outside gene matches: 6. Germline V gene lookup returns CDR1 MNHEY and CDR2 SVGAGI. The CDR3: CASRGRDRANQPQHF. The CDR3 coding sequence is TGTGCCAGCAGGGGCCGGGACAGGGCCAATCAGCCCCAGCATTTT.

This rearrangement joins TRBV6-6 to TRBJ1-5; tentative D call: TRBD1 (6 bases). CDR3 length: 15 amino acids. Trimming took off 6 bases at V and 3 bases at J, with 15 bases between the two ends. CDR1 and CDR2 from the germline V gene are MNHNY and SVGAGI (reference sequence). In DNA, the CDR3 is TGTGCCAGCAGCTACGCCCGACAGGACAATCAGCCCCAGCATTTT. Its translation: CASSYARQDNQPQHF.

V gene TRBV5-1 combines with J gene TRBJ2-7, with 9 bases fitting TRBD2. The CDR3 loop spans 15 amino acids. Germline V gene sequence: CDR1 SGHRS, CDR2 YFSETQ. Losses at the gene ends were 4 bases for V and 2 bases for J; bases not matched to a gene: 7. The CDR3 region has the DNA TGCGCCAGCAGCCCGGCTAGCGGGACGACCTACGAGCAGTACTTC. Protein product: CASSPASGTTYEQYF.

The V and J genes are TRBV2 and TRBJ1-4; 8 bases map to TRBD1. The germline V gene has CDR1 SNHLY and CDR2 FYNNEI. This CDR3 is built from 14 residues. With 8 bases clipped from V and 8 bases from J, the junction kept 10 bases outside the gene matches. Here the CDR3 reads CASASRTGREKLFF. As DNA, the CDR3 is TGTGCCAGCGCAAGCAGGACAGGGAGGGAAAAACTGTTTTTT. The entire variable domain, with the rest obtained from reference TRBV2 and TRBJ1-4, is as follows: EPEVTQTPSHQVTQMGQEVILRCVPISNHLYFYWYRQILGQKVEFLVSFYNNEISEKSEIFDDQFSVERPDGSNFTLKIRSTKLEDSAMYFCASASRTGREKLFFGSGTQLSVL.

This chain connects TRBV28 to TRBJ2-7; tentative D call: TRBD2 (6 bases). Per germline, CDR1 MDHEN and CDR2 SYDVKM. The germline V and J ends were trimmed by 2 bases and 0 bases, with 8 bases remaining between them. The CDR3 is 14 amino acids. The CDR3 DNA reads TGTGCCAGCAGTTTAGCGGGGTACTCCTACGAGCAGTACTTC. This sequence encodes CASSLAGYSYEQYF.

The chain employs TRBV3-1 (or the pseudogene TRBV3-2) and TRBJ2-1, with 7 bases that match TRBD2. CDR3 length: 15 amino acids. Germline CDR1 LGHDT, CDR2 YNNKEL (reference sequence). After removal of 1 base from V and 8 bases from J, the junction contained 8 bases not matched to a gene. The CDR3 sequence: CASSQGRTGGYEQFF. The CDR3 region has the DNA TGTGCCAGCAGCCAAGGCCGTACGGGAGGTTATGAGCAGTTCTTC.

V usage is TRBV7-7 and J usage is TRBJ2-2; TRBD2 matches at 7 bases. Losses at the gene ends were 0 bases for V and 0 bases for J; bases not matched to a gene: 1. This CDR3 is built from 16 residues. Germline V gene lookup returns CDR1 SSHAT and CDR2 FNYEAQ (reference sequence). CDR3 in amino acids: CASSLASGTNTGELFF. The CDR3 nucleotides read TGTGCCAGCAGCTTAGCGAGCGGGACGAACACCGGGGAGCTGTTTTTT.

The genes are TRBV6-5 and TRBJ2-5; 11 nucleotides align to TRBD1. This CDR3 has 16 residues. J lost 3 bases, V lost 4 bases, and 7 bases had no gene match. Germline CDR1 and CDR2: MNHEY and SVGAGI. The CDR3 DNA reads TGTGCCAGCAGTTTCAGGACAGGGGGCGGGAAAGAGACCCAGTACTTC. Translating gives CASSFRTGGGKETQYF.

The rearrangement links TRBV7-9 to TRBJ2-1; tentative D call: TRBD2 (7 bases). The CDR3 extends over 14 amino acids. In germline, CDR1 is SEHNR, CDR2 FQNEAQ (reference sequence). V was cut by 10 bases and J by 4 bases, with 17 bases left in between. DNA of the CDR3: TGTGCCACCGGAGGGGGGAGGGGGTACAATGAGCAGTTCTTC. It codes for CATGGGRGYNEQFF.

CDR3 in amino acids: CASTQSTGYSNQPQHF. The CDR3 DNA sequence: TGTGCCAGCACTCAATCGACAGGCTATAGCAATCAGCCCCAGCATTTT. V gene TRBV28 combines with J gene TRBJ1-5, with D tentatively TRBD1 (6 bases). Germline assignment: CDR1 MDHEN and CDR2 SYDVKM. There are 16 residues in the CDR3. V was clipped by 7 bases and J by 0 bases, with 16 bases between them. Based on the CDR3 plus reference TRBV28 and TRBJ1-5, the full variable domain is DVKVTQSSRYLVKRTGEKVFLECVQDMDHENMFWYRQDPGLGLRLIYFSYDVKMKEKGDIPEGYSVSREKKERFSLILESASTNQTSMYLCASTQSTGYSNQPQHFGDGTRLSIL.

The chain has TRBV5-1 and TRBJ1-4, with 11 positions matching TRBD1. The V and J ends lost 8 bases and 8 bases, in that order; junction bases with no gene match: 14. The CDR3 is made up of 16 amino acids. The germline V gene has CDR1 SGHRS and CDR2 YFSETQ. The CDR3 DNA reads as TGCGCCAGTTCTTCAAAAGCCGGGACAGGGGGAGAAAAACTGTTTTTT. This encodes CASSSKAGTGGEKLFF.

The V gene is TRBV2, the J gene TRBJ1-4, with 9 positions matching TRBD1. This CDR3 has 14 residues. Trimming cost V 2 bases and J 7 bases; bases outside gene matches: 2. Germline V gives CDR1 SNHLY, CDR2 FYNNEI. CDR3 loop: CASSERQGVEKLFF. The CDR3 DNA follows: TGTGCCAGCAGTGAAAGACAGGGGGTTGAAAAACTGTTTTTT.

This sequence joins TRBV5-5 and TRBJ1-4, with 7 bases identical to TRBD1. V dropped 3 bases and J dropped 1; count of bases not matched to a gene: 0. The CDR3 contains 14 residues. The germline gives CDR1 SGHKS, CDR2 YYEKEE (reference sequence). CDR3 DNA: TGTGCCAGCAGCTCAGGGGGAACTAATGAAAAACTGTTTTTT. It translates to CASSSGGTNEKLFF. Complete variable domain (other parts from reference TRBV5-5 and TRBJ1-4): DAGVTQSPTHLIKTRGQQVTLRCSPISGHKSVSWYQQVLGQGPQFIFQYYEKEERGRGNFPDRFSARQFPNYSSELNVNALLLGDSALYLCASSSGGTNEKLFFGSGTQLSVL.

The rearrangement joins TRBV6-5 to TRBJ2-7, with D possibly matching TRBD2 (6 bases). The ends were cut back, 8 bases at V and 7 bases at J, with 15 bases in the middle. The CDR3 is 12 residues long. Germline CDR1 MNHEY, CDR2 SVGAGI. The CDR3 loop reads CASFDGAGEQYF. For the CDR3, the DNA is TGTGCCAGCTTTGACGGCGCGGGAGAGCAGTACTTC.

The V gene is TRBV10-3, the J gene TRBJ2-3; 8 positions match TRBD1. The CDR3 spans 15 residues. CDR1 is ENHRY and CDR2 is SYGVKD in the germline V gene. V lost 2 bases and J lost 6; bases outside the gene matches: 7. The CDR3 reads CAISEKDRVGDTQYF. In DNA, the CDR3 is TGTGCCATCAGTGAGAAGGACAGGGTTGGTGATACGCAGTATTTT.

A single count supports this clone. The rearrangement links TRBV2 to TRBJ2-7, with 7 nucleotides matching TRBD1. J gave up 5 bases and V 5 bases, and 15 bases lay outside the gene matches. Germline V gene lookup returns CDR1 SNHLY and CDR2 FYNNEI. This CDR3 is built from 16 residues. The CDR3 loop reads CASSRSVQGIRNEQYF. CDR3 in DNA: TGTGCCAGCAGTCGGTCGGTACAGGGGATCAGGAACGAGCAGTACTTC.

In its sample, this clone was seen once. The chain couples TRBV14 to TRBJ2-3, with D tentatively TRBD1 (6 bases). The V and J ends lost 4 bases and 0 bases respectively, with 20 bases between them. Germline loops: CDR1 SGHDN, CDR2 FVKESK. The CDR3 has 18 residues. The CDR3 loop is CASSPSRARGLSTDTQYF. The CDR3 DNA reads as TGTGCCAGCAGCCCCTCTAGGGCCAGGGGCTTGAGCACAGATACGCAGTATTTT.

The J gene is TRBJ2-1, the V gene TRBV7-8; TRBD2 matches 8 bases. Trimming removed 0 bases from V and 6 bases from J; junction bases left unmatched: 7. Looked up from germline, CDR1 is SGHVS and CDR2 is FQNEAQ. The CDR3 totals 16 residues. This chain's CDR3 is CASSLAGSGIRNEQFF. CDR3 nucleotide sequence: TGTGCCAGCAGCTTAGCTGGTAGCGGGATTCGCAATGAGCAGTTCTTC.

This sequence joins TRBV9 and TRBJ2-1, with D hard to call. CDR1 SGDLS and CDR2 YYNGEE come from the germline V gene. V was shortened by 0 bases and J by 7 bases, with 8 bases between the two germline ends. The CDR3 runs to 13 residues. CDR3 bases: TGTGCCAGCAGCGTAGGAGCCGAGAATGAGCAGTTCTTC. It translates to CASSVGAENEQFF.

The V and J genes are TRBV6-5 and TRBJ2-7, with a tentative D call TRBD2 (5 bases). From germline, CDR1 is MNHEY and CDR2 SVGAGI. The CDR3 extends over 13 amino acids. V gave up 7 bases and J gave up 0 bases, with 10 bases separating them. The CDR3 is CASIPGSSYEQYF. The CDR3 DNA is TGTGCCAGCATCCCTGGGAGCTCCTACGAGCAGTACTTC.